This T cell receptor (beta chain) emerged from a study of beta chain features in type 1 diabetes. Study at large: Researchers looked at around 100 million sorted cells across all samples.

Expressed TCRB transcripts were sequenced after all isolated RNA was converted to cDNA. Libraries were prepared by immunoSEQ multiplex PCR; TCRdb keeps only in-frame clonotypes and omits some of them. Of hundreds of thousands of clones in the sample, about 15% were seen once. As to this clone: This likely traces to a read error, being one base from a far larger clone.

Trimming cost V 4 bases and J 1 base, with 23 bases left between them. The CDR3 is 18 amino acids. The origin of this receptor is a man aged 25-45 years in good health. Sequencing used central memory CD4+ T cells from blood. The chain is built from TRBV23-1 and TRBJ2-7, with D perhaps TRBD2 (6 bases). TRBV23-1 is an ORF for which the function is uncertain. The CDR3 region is CASSLAAGRMGPSYEQYF. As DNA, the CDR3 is TGCGCCAGCAGTCTTGCTGCGGGGAGGATGGGACCTTCCTACGAGCAGTACTTC.